Below, 22 T cell receptor beta chains from the same sample are listed, as sequenced in a study of neurological immune-mediated disorders. Using its own MiXCR run on the 5' RACE reads, TCRdb lists one record per CDR3 protein. The table shows 100,000 to 150,000 distinct CDR3 sequences, with more than 2.5% occurring only once. Sequenced: PBMCs. The origin of the receptors is a woman aged 25 to 39 with multiple sclerosis.

This clonotype was seen many times. This chain links TRBV3-1 with TRBJ2-3, with no clear D. V was clipped by 3 bases and J by 0 bases, with 10 bases between them. Germline lookup yields CDR1 LGHDT and CDR2 YNNKEL (reference sequence). This CDR3 is 15 amino acids long. CDR3 nucleotide sequence: TGTGCCAGCAGCCATGGTCAAACCAGCACAGATACGCAGTATTTT. Residues: CASSHGQTSTDTQYF.

This clonotype has at least ten counts. The chain employs TRBV20-1 and TRBJ1-1; the D is unclear. The CDR3 sequence is 12 residues long. Trimming took off 4 bases at V and 1 base at J, with 7 bases between the two ends. The germline V gene encodes CDR1 DFQATT and CDR2 SNEGSKA (reference sequence). The CDR3 loop is CSAKSGNTEAFF. As DNA, the CDR3 is TGCAGTGCTAAGTCGGGGAACACTGAAGCTTTCTTT.

The V call is TRBV6-2 or TRBV6-3, the J call TRBJ2-2; the match to TRBD1 covers 8 bases. The CDR3 covers 15 residues. Germline lookup yields CDR1 MNHEY and CDR2 SVGEGT. V lost 1 base, J lost 6 bases, and 4 bases stayed unmatched. This CDR3 reads CASSYWTGFSGELFF. The DNA of the CDR3 is TGTGCCAGCAGTTACTGGACAGGGTTTTCCGGGGAGCTGTTTTTT.

There are many counts of this clonotype. V is TRBV5-1 and J is TRBJ1-1, with 8 bases aligning to TRBD1. Germline CDR1 reads SGHRS; CDR2 reads YFSETQ. This CDR3 has 13 amino acids. V was clipped by 0 bases and J by 7 bases; unmatched bases: 2. CDR3 region: CASSLETGVEAFF. The DNA for the CDR3 is TGCGCCAGCAGCTTGGAGACAGGGGTTGAAGCTTTCTTT.

This chain connects TRBV30 to TRBJ2-3; 7 nucleotides agree with TRBD1. This CDR3 has 14 amino acids. Germline V gene data show CDR1 as GTSNPN and CDR2 as SVGIG (reference sequence). Trimming at V came to 3 bases and at J to 2 bases, leaving 5 bases not matched to a gene. The CDR3 reads CAWREQGNTDTQYF. CDR3 in DNA: TGTGCCTGGAGGGAACAGGGGAACACAGATACGCAGTATTTT.

This clonotype occurred many times. The chain is built from TRBV7-9 and TRBJ2-1; 9 positions match TRBD2. Trimming cost V 3 bases and J 8 bases; bases outside gene matches: 5. This CDR3 contains 14 residues. Germline CDR1 is SEHNR and CDR2 is FQNEAQ (reference sequence). Written as DNA, the CDR3 is TGTGCCAGCAGCTTTACAGCGGGAGGCGATGAGCAGTTCTTC. Amino acids: CASSFTAGGDEQFF.

In its sample, this clonotype was seen many times. The chain uses TRBV5-1 and TRBJ2-7, with no clear D. The CDR3 runs to 12 residues. The V end was cut by 5 bases, the J end by 1 base, with 7 bases between. The V gene's germline CDR1 is SGHRS and CDR2 YFSETQ. The chain's CDR3 is CASSKGSYEQYF. The DNA for the CDR3 is TGCGCCAGCAGTAAGGGATCCTACGAGCAGTACTTC.

This clonotype was recorded at least ten times. J is TRBJ1-2 and V is TRBV14, with D tentatively TRBD1 (6 bases). The CDR3 is 13 residues long. V was shortened by 3 bases and J by 5 bases, with 10 bases between the two germline ends. The germline CDR1 and CDR2 sequences are SGHDN and FVKESK. In nucleotides, the CDR3 is TGTGCCAGCAGCCAGGGGACACTATATGGCTACACCTTC. Translating it yields CASSQGTLYGYTF.

This clonotype was recorded a few times. The chain employs TRBV20-1 and TRBJ2-7, with D tentatively TRBD2 (6 bases). Trimming removed 4 bases at V and 1 base at J, with 17 bases between. The germline V gene has CDR1 DFQATT and CDR2 SNEGSKA (reference sequence). CDR3 size: 15 residues. The CDR3 protein is CSAIPAEGLSYEQYF. CDR3 coding DNA: TGCAGTGCTATTCCTGCGGAGGGCCTTTCCTACGAGCAGTACTTC.

This clonotype occurred many times. This chain joins TRBV6-2 or TRBV6-3 and TRBJ2-1; D ambiguous. The CDR3 contains 12 residues. The germline V gene has CDR1 MNHEY and CDR2 SVGEGT. V lost 6 bases and J 7 bases, leaving 10 bases between the germline ends. As DNA, the CDR3 is TGTGCCAGCAGGGAGAGTGAGAATGAGCAGTTCTTC. Translation: CASRESENEQFF.

This clonotype was recorded many times. The rearrangement links TRBV6-6 to TRBJ2-3, with unresolved D. The ends were cut back, 5 bases at V and 1 base at J, with 10 bases in the middle. CDR1 and CDR2 (germline): MNHNY, SVGAGI (reference sequence). This CDR3 has 14 amino acids. CDR3 loop: CASSKSGGTDTQYF. DNA of the CDR3: TGTGCCAGCAGTAAGAGTGGCGGCACAGATACGCAGTATTTT.

Many counts were recorded for this clonotype. The gene calls are TRBV7-9 and TRBJ2-4, with TRBD1 as a possible D gene (6 bases). This CDR3 has 15 residues. Germline CDR1 reads SEHNR; CDR2 reads FQNEAQ (reference sequence). The V and J ends lost 5 bases and 0 bases respectively, with 11 bases between them. The CDR3 sequence is CASSLIQGAKNIQYF. CDR3 nucleotides: TGTGCCAGCAGCCTTATACAGGGAGCCAAAAACATTCAGTACTTC. The complete variable domain, with remaining parts taken from reference TRBV7-9 and TRBJ2-4, reads DTGVSQNPRHKITKRGQNVTFRCDPISEHNRLYWYRQTLGQGPEFLTYFQNEAQLEKSRLLSDRFSAERPKGSFSTLEIQRTEQGDSAMYLCASSLIQGAKNIQYFGAGTRLSVL.

This clonotype was counted only a few times. Since a much larger clone is just one base distant, this may be a read error. The V gene is TRBV20-1, the J gene TRBJ1-2, with D unclear. The CDR3 is 11 residues long. Trimming took 6 bases from V and 3 from J, leaving 8 bases between them. The V gene's germline CDR1 is DFQATT and CDR2 SNEGSKA (reference sequence). Written as DNA, the CDR3 is TGCAGTGCCAAGGTGGACTATGGCTACACCTTC. Its translation is CSAKVDYGYTF.

The sample holds many counts of this clonotype. The chain links TRBV7-9 to TRBJ2-1; D not certain. Germline-derived CDR1 and CDR2 are SEHNR and FQNEAQ (reference sequence). CDR3 length: 15 residues. Trimming shortened V by 5 bases and J by 0 bases, and 11 bases separated the two germline ends. CDR3 loop: CASSTRSSSYNEQFF. For the CDR3, the DNA is TGTGCCAGCAGCACTCGATCGAGCTCCTACAATGAGCAGTTCTTC.

This clonotype was picked up many times. V and J are TRBV20-1 and TRBJ2-7; unclear D gene. V dropped 0 bases and J dropped 4 bases, with 7 bases sitting between them. This CDR3 region has 12 residues. The germline V gene encodes CDR1 DFQATT and CDR2 SNEGSKA (reference sequence). CDR3 nucleotide sequence: TGCAGTGCTAGAGAGGATGAATACGAGCAGTACTTC. Translation: CSAREDEYEQYF.

The table lists this clonotype with many counts. V gene TRBV6-5 combines with J gene TRBJ2-7, with 15 bases that match TRBD2. The CDR3 length is 17 residues. CDR1 and CDR2 from the germline V gene are MNHEY and SVGAGI. The junction had 8 bases not matched to a gene; V was cut back by 2 bases and J by 6 bases. The CDR3 loop reads CASSYTGLAGGKIEQYF. CDR3 in DNA: TGTGCCAGCAGTTACACGGGACTAGCGGGAGGAAAAATCGAGCAGTACTTC.

This clonotype occurred many times. This chain joins TRBV27 and TRBJ2-7, with TRBD2 as a possible D gene (6 bases). V lost 5 bases, J lost 7 bases, and 18 bases lay in between. This CDR3 spans 14 amino acids. In germline, CDR1 is MNHEY, CDR2 SMNVEV (reference sequence). CDR3 nucleotides: TGTGCCAGCAGTGCCGCGGGACGCCCTTTTGAGCAGTACTTC. Protein: CASSAAGRPFEQYF.

This clonotype occurred many times. CDR3 DNA sequence: TGTGCCAGCAGCGAACCGGGACAGATCTACAATGAGCAGTTCTTC. Amino acid sequence: CASSEPGQIYNEQFF. The V and J genes are TRBV12-3 or TRBV12-4 and TRBJ2-1; 7 bases agree with TRBD1. This CDR3 is built from 15 residues. The V and J ends lost 6 bases and 3 bases, in that order; junction bases with no gene match: 8.

This clonotype was detected only a few times. A single base separates this from a much larger clone, so it may be a read error. The chain recombines TRBV10-3 with TRBJ2-7, with D uncertain. The CDR3 covers 13 residues. V lost 2 bases to trimming and J lost 3 bases, with 8 bases between them. Germline loops: CDR1 ENHRY, CDR2 SYGVKD. The CDR3 DNA sequence: TGTGCCATCAGTGAGACGGAGTTCTACGAGCAGTACTTC. Translated: CAISETEFYEQYF.

This clonotype has ten or more counts. The V call is TRBV7-2, the J call TRBJ2-3; D gene ambiguous. The CDR3 is 13 amino acids. The germline V and J ends were trimmed by 4 bases and 3 bases, with 8 bases remaining between them. Looked up from germline, CDR1 is SGHTA and CDR2 is FQGNSA. CDR3: CASSSPLTDTQYF. The CDR3 DNA sequence: TGTGCCAGCAGCTCACCTCTTACAGATACGCAGTATTTT.

This clonotype was seen ten or more times. The gene calls are TRBV3-1 and TRBJ1-2; no firm D call. V was pared by 2 bases and J by 2 bases, with 9 bases between. Germline CDR1 and CDR2: LGHDT and YNNKEL (reference sequence). The CDR3 consists of 14 residues. The CDR3 nucleotides are TGTGCCAGCAGCCAACCAGGAGGAAACTATGGCTACACCTTC. This encodes CASSQPGGNYGYTF. The full variable domain, with the rest looked up from reference TRBV3-1 and TRBJ1-2, is DTAVSQTPKYLVTQMGNDKSIKCEQNLGHDTMYWYKQDSKKFLKIMFSYNNKELIINETVPNRFSPKSPDKAHLNLHINSLELGDSAVYFCASSQPGGNYGYTFGSGTRLTVV.

There are many counts of this clonotype. The chain uses TRBV20-1 and TRBJ2-5; TRBD1 might be the D (5 bases). V was shortened by 0 bases and J by 4 bases, with 15 bases between the two germline ends. There are 15 residues in the CDR3. Germline V lookup: CDR1 DFQATT, CDR2 SNEGSKA (reference sequence). The CDR3 here is CSARDQARTLETQYF. In nucleotides, the CDR3 is TGCAGTGCTAGAGATCAGGCCAGGACATTAGAGACCCAGTACTTC.